The rows below give T cell receptor beta chains drawn from one sample of a study of shared clonotypes between healthy human individuals. Assay: immunoSEQ multiplex PCR; the TCRdb copy retains only in-frame clones and omits some. The sample holds over 850,000 clones; around 78% are singletons and the top ten take 0.52%. Sequencing input: memory CD4+ T cells from PBMCs. The receptors shown here come from a man aged 18 to 29 in good health. Some clones in this sample may be carry-over from other donors' samples. The CDR3 runs from the conserved cysteine through the conserved F or W. The D gene is left open where the match is weak. The size of a clone is reported for some rows only, either as once, few or many, or as a class for expanded clones.

abundance,d_gene,j_gene,v_gene,CDR3aa,CDR3nt
many,-,TRBJ2-3,TRBV7-2,CASSPEGARQYF,TGTGCCAGCAGCCCGGAGGGGGCGCGGCAGTATTTT
-,TRBD2,TRBJ2-3,TRBV7-8,CASSLGIGLAGGADTQYF,TGTGCCAGCAGCTTAGGGATTGGGCTAGCGGGAGGCGCGGATACGCAGTATTTT
few,TRBD2,TRBJ2-3,TRBV5-1,CASSLGLAGGADTQYF,TGCGCCAGCAGCTTGGGTCTAGCGGGAGGAGCAGATACGCAGTATTTT
once,-,TRBJ1-1,TRBV5-1,CASTPGGGYTEAFF,TGCGCCAGCACCCCGGGAGGGGGGTACACTGAAGCTTTCTTT
-,TRBD1,TRBJ2-7,TRBV6-1,CASSAWTGVYEQYF,TGTGCCAGCAGTGCTTGGACAGGGGTTTACGAGCAGTACTTC
-,-,TRBJ2-3,TRBV20-1,CSAMRTDTQYF,TGCAGTGCTATGAGAACAGATACGCAGTATTTT
-,-,TRBJ2-5,TRBV29-1,CSVERTEETQYF,TGCAGCGTTGAGAGGACAGAAGAGACCCAGTACTTC
-,-,TRBJ2-1,TRBV30,CAWSPPGPLYNEQFF,TGTGCCTGGAGTCCACCCGGCCCCCTATACAATGAGCAGTTCTTC
-,-,TRBJ1-5,TRBV5-4,CASSLAGNNQPQHF,TGTGCCAGCAGCTTGGCAGGGAACAATCAGCCCCAGCATTTT
once,TRBD1,TRBJ2-1,TRBV6-1,CASRSDRGPNEQFF,TGTGCCAGCAGATCGGACAGGGGGCCGAATGAGCAGTTCTTC
few,TRBD2,TRBJ2-5,TRBV29-1,CSVAPSGRAEETQYF,TGCAGCGTTGCCCCTAGCGGGAGGGCCGAAGAGACCCAGTACTTC
-,-,TRBJ1-4,TRBV5-1,CASDRDGSSEKLFF,TGCGCCAGCGACCGGGACGGATCCTCTGAAAAACTGTTTTTT
few,-,TRBJ1-2,TRBV7-8,CASSLVVVRDNYGYTF,TGTGCCAGCAGCTTAGTAGTGGTCAGAGACAACTATGGCTACACCTTC
few,TRBD2,TRBJ2-3,TRBV5-1,CASSPSGGVGADTQYF,TGCGCCAGCAGCCCCTCCGGGGGGGTGGGCGCAGATACGCAGTATTTT
-,TRBD2,TRBJ2-7,TRBV4-1,CASSQQTSGSRGEQYF,TGCGCCAGCAGCCAACAGACTAGCGGGTCCCGTGGGGAGCAGTACTTC
-,-,TRBJ2-7,TRBV11-3,CASSFTDSSYEQYF,TGTGCCAGCAGCTTTACCGACAGCTCCTACGAGCAGTACTTC
-,TRBD1,TRBJ1-5,TRBV18,CASSRLRDRGNQPQHF,TGTGCCAGCTCACGACTCCGGGACAGAGGCAATCAGCCCCAGCATTTT
-,TRBD1,TRBJ2-3,TRBV10-2,CASRPWDSLTDTQYF,TGCGCCAGCAGGCCCTGGGACAGCCTAACAGATACGCAGTATTTT